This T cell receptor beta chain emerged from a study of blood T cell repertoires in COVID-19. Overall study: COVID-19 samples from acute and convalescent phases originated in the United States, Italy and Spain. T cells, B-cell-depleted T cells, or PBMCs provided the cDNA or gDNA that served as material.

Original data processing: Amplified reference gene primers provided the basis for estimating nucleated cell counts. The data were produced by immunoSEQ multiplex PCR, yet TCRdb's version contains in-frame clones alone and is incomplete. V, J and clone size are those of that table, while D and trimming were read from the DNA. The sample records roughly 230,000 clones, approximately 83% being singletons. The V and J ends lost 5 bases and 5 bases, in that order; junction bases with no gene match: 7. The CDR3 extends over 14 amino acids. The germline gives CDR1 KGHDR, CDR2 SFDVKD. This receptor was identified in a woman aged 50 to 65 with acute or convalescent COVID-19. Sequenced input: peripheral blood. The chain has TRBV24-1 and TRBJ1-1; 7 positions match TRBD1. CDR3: CATSGTGAGTEAFF. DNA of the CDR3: TGTGCCACCAGTGGGACAGGAGCAGGGACTGAAGCTTTCTTT.